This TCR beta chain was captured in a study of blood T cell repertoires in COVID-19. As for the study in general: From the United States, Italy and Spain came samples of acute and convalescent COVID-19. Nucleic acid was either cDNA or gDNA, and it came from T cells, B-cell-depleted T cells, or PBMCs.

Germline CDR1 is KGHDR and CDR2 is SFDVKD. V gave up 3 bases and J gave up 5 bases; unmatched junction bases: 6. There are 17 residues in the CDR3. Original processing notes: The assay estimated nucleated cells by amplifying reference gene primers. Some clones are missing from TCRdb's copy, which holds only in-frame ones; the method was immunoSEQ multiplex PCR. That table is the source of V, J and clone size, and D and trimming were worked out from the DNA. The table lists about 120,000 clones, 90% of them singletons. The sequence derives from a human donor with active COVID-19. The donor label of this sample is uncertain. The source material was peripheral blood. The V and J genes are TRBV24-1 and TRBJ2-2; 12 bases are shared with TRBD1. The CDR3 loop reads CATSDRGQGARTGELFF. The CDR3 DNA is TGTGCCACCAGTGATCGGGGACAGGGGGCGAGAACCGGGGAGCTGTTTTTT.